What follows are 18 T cell receptor beta chains derived from one specimen sequenced in a study of response to subunit inactivated influenza vaccine. Via MiXCR, TCRdb re-called the RT-PCR reads, giving one row per CDR3 protein. The repertoire consists of more than 550,000 distinct CDR3 sequences, with 10% to 12% occurring once and the leading ten covering 8% to 13%. The same data also contributed to another study, on T cells expressing NK-cell markers. According to that study: Making the TCR beta cDNA relied on 5'RACE template switching with UMIs.

The specimen was PBMCs from blood, collected on the day of vaccination. Receptors were obtained from a man aged 50 to 59 who received an inactivated influenza vaccine.

The table lists this clonotype with many counts. The chain recombines TRBV24-1 with TRBJ2-1; 7 bases are a match to TRBD2. Germline V gene lookup returns CDR1 KGHDR and CDR2 SFDVKD. The CDR3 extends over 14 amino acids. V trimming: 0 bases; J trimming: 6 bases; junction bases outside the gene matches: 1. Here the CDR3 DNA reads TGTGCCACCAGTGATTTGACGGGGGGCAATGAGCAGTTCTTC. As protein: CATSDLTGGNEQFF.

V and J are TRBV19 and TRBJ2-6, with 9 bases matching TRBD1. The CDR3 is 17 residues long. Germline values: CDR1 LNHDA, CDR2 SQIVND (reference sequence). J lost 0 bases, V lost 8 bases, and 8 bases had no gene match. CDR3 DNA: TGTGCCAGTTCGATAGGACAGGGGAGCTCTGGGGCCAACGTCCTGACTTTC. Translation gives CASSIGQGSSGANVLTF.

This clonotype has at least ten counts. The chain links TRBV2 to TRBJ2-1; D call uncertain. V was pared by 6 bases and J by 2 bases, with 2 bases between. The CDR3 sequence is 11 residues long. Germline lookup yields CDR1 SNHLY and CDR2 FYNNEI. CDR3 residues: CASRTYNEQFF. The CDR3 DNA reads TGTGCCAGCAGGACCTACAATGAGCAGTTCTTC.

The chain's CDR3 is CASSFGQGRTEAFF. The CDR3 coding sequence is TGTGCCAGCAGCTTTGGCCAAGGACGGACCGAAGCTTTCTTT. This rearrangement joins TRBV7-9 to TRBJ1-1, with D hard to call. Germline V gene lookup returns CDR1 SEHNR and CDR2 FQNEAQ (reference sequence). CDR3 length: 14 residues. V lost 3 bases, J lost 8 bases, and 16 bases lay in between.

This clonotype was counted ten times or more. V is TRBV24-1 and J is TRBJ2-1, with D uncertain. This CDR3 has 16 amino acids. With 0 bases removed from V and 4 bases from J, the gap between germline ends came to 12 bases. Germline assignment: CDR1 KGHDR and CDR2 SFDVKD. The CDR3 region is CATSDLRTDPYNEQFF. DNA for the CDR3: TGTGCCACCAGTGATTTGCGGACGGACCCTTACAATGAGCAGTTCTTC.

In its sample, this clonotype was seen once. CDR3 sequence reads: CASSMGSRTRGGSGQPQHF. CDR3 in DNA: TGTGCCAGTAGTATGGGATCAAGGACAAGAGGTGGATCTGGTCAGCCCCAGCATTTT. The chain carries TRBV19 and TRBJ1-5; weak D call: TRBD1 (5 bases). Trimming cost V 3 bases and J 6 bases, with 27 bases left between them. The CDR3 sequence is 19 residues long. Germline CDR1 reads LNHDA; CDR2 reads SQIVND (reference sequence).

Ten or more counts support this clonotype. The V call is TRBV7-9, the J call TRBJ1-2, with a possible D match to TRBD1 (6 bases). Trimming took 6 bases from V and 1 from J, leaving 12 bases between them. The CDR3 consists of 14 residues. The V gene's germline CDR1 is SEHNR and CDR2 FQNEAQ (reference sequence). The chain's CDR3 is CASSHNRVNYGYTF. The CDR3, as DNA: TGTGCCAGCAGTCACAACAGGGTTAACTATGGCTACACCTTC. Full variable domain (remainder filled in from reference TRBV7-9 and TRBJ1-2): DTGVSQNPRHKITKRGQNVTFRCDPISEHNRLYWYRQTLGQGPEFLTYFQNEAQLEKSRLLSDRFSAERPKGSFSTLEIQRTEQGDSAMYLCASSHNRVNYGYTFGSGTRLTVV.

This clonotype was seen a handful of times. The chain uses TRBV6-1 and TRBJ1-4, with a tentative D call TRBD1 (5 bases). Deletions cut 4 bases from V and 8 bases from J, with 11 bases between. CDR3 size: 13 residues. Germline V gene sequence: CDR1 MNHNS, CDR2 SASEGT. The CDR3 loop is CASSGGLHEKLFF. The CDR3, as DNA: TGTGCCAGCAGTGGGGGCCTCCACGAAAAACTGTTTTTT.

The J gene is TRBJ1-1, the V gene TRBV6-2 or TRBV6-3; D not certain. The CDR3 is 16 residues long. Germline CDR1 is MNHEY and CDR2 is SVGEGT. V lost 6 bases, J lost 2 bases, and 19 bases lay in between. Here the CDR3 DNA reads TGTGCCAGCAGCCAAGTGGGTCTCGTTGGAAACACTGAAGCTTTCTTT. It codes for CASSQVGLVGNTEAFF.

This clonotype was detected a few times. The rearrangement uses TRBV28 and TRBJ1-3; D gene unclear. V was clipped by 5 bases and J by 1 base, with 9 bases between them. From germline, CDR1 is MDHEN and CDR2 SYDVKM. This CDR3 is 14 amino acids long. The CDR3 protein is CASSKGTSGNTIYF. CDR3 DNA sequence: TGTGCCAGCAGTAAGGGCACATCTGGAAACACCATATATTTT.

This clonotype showed up just a few times. This chain links TRBV11-3 with TRBJ2-1; D assignment may be TRBD1 or TRBD2 (5 bases each). Trimming cost V 4 bases and J 8 bases, with 15 bases left between them. CDR3 length: 14 amino acids. Germline CDR1 reads SGHNT; CDR2 reads YENEEA. In nucleotides, the CDR3 is TGTGCCAGCAGCTCTGGACTGGGACGGGATGAGCAGTTCTTC. Amino acids: CASSSGLGRDEQFF. The full variable domain, with the rest looked up from reference TRBV11-3 and TRBJ2-1, is EAGVVQSPRYKIIEKKQPVAFWCNPISGHNTLYWYLQNLGQGPELLIRYENEEAVDDSQLPKDRFSAERLKGVDSTLKIQPAELGDSAVYLCASSSGLGRDEQFFGPGTRLTVL.

This clonotype showed up just a few times. This chain connects TRBV19 to TRBJ2-3, with no clear D. Germline CDR1 and CDR2: LNHDA and SQIVND (reference sequence). The length of the CDR3 is 13 residues. V lost 9 bases and J 1 base, leaving 11 bases between the germline ends. Here the CDR3 DNA reads TGTGCCAGCAAATGGACCCGCACAGATACGCAGTATTTT. Its translation is CASKWTRTDTQYF.

Only a few counts were recorded for this clonotype. The genes are TRBV7-9 and TRBJ2-1; 8 bases are a match to TRBD2. Germline-derived CDR1 and CDR2 are SEHNR and FQNEAQ (reference sequence). The CDR3 totals 16 residues. The trim removed 7 bases at V and 4 bases at J, leaving 12 bases unmatched. The CDR3, as DNA: TGTGCCAGCATCCCCCCCGGCACTAGCGGATACAATGAGCAGTTCTTC. Encoded protein: CASIPPGTSGYNEQFF. The whole variable domain, remainder taken from reference TRBV7-9 and TRBJ2-1, is DTGVSQNPRHKITKRGQNVTFRCDPISEHNRLYWYRQTLGQGPEFLTYFQNEAQLEKSRLLSDRFSAERPKGSFSTLEIQRTEQGDSAMYLCASIPPGTSGYNEQFFGPGTRLTVL.

Only a few counts were recorded for this clonotype. This chain connects TRBV7-9 to TRBJ1-2, with D uncertain. CDR3 size: 16 residues. Germline CDR1 and CDR2: SEHNR and FQNEAQ (reference sequence). The V end lost 1 base, the J end lost 4 bases, and 16 bases lay between the germline ends. CDR3 bases: TGTGCCAGCAGCTTAGATAGGTCCTGGAGTGGCTATGGCTACACCTTC. It encodes CASSLDRSWSGYGYTF.

The chain links TRBV30 to TRBJ2-1; tentatively, D is TRBD1 (6 bases). The CDR3 loop spans 12 amino acids. V was cut by 3 bases and J by 10 bases, with 13 bases left in between. Germline V gives CDR1 GTSNPN, CDR2 SVGIG (reference sequence). As DNA, the CDR3 is TGTGCCTGGAGCGAACCAGGGACAGAGCAGTTCTTC. Its translation is CAWSEPGTEQFF.

This clonotype turned up a few times. The chain employs TRBV29-1 and TRBJ1-2; D uncertain. This CDR3 is built from 11 residues. V was clipped by 3 bases and J by 8 bases, with 10 bases between them. CDR1 is SQVTM, CDR2 ANQGSEA, per germline. CDR3 residues: CSVDSLEGYTF. CDR3 nucleotides: TGCAGCGTTGATAGCTTGGAAGGCTACACCTTC.

The chain joins TRBV27 to TRBJ2-1, with TRBD2 matching over 8 bases. This CDR3 is 14 amino acids long. Germline trimming cut 4 bases from V and 9 bases from J; bases unmatched to any gene: 8. Germline CDR1 is MNHEY and CDR2 is SMNVEV (reference sequence). The DNA for the CDR3 is TGTGCCAGCAGTTCCCCCGGGAGGGCCCCTGAGCAGTTCTTC. It codes for CASSSPGRAPEQFF.

This chain joins TRBV27 and TRBJ2-3; 8 bases fit TRBD1. The CDR3 has 18 amino acids. V trimming: 0 bases; J trimming: 4 bases; junction bases outside the gene matches: 12. CDR1 is MNHEY, CDR2 SMNVEV, per germline (reference sequence). CDR3 loop: CASSLSPAPDRDADTQYF. For the CDR3, the DNA is TGTGCCAGCAGTTTATCCCCCGCCCCGGACAGGGATGCAGATACGCAGTATTTT.